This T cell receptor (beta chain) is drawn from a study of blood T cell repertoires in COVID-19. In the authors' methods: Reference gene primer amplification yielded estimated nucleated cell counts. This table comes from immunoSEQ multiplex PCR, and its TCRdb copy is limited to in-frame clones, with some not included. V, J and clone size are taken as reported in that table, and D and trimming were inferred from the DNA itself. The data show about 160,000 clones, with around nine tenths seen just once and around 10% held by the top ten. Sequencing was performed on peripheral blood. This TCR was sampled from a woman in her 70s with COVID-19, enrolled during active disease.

The CDR3 region is CASSSGGGSYEQYF. CDR3 DNA: TGTGCCAGCAGCTCAGGGGGCGGCTCCTACGAGCAGTACTTC. The V and J genes are TRBV3-1 (or the pseudogene TRBV3-2) and TRBJ2-7, with 8 bases fitting TRBD1. CDR1 and CDR2 from the germline V gene are LGHDT and YNNKEL (reference sequence). V shed 5 bases and J 0 bases; nucleotides not matched to a gene: 3. This CDR3 contains 14 residues.